This entry is about one T cell receptor beta chain. Its antigen is as yet unknown. This record comes from a study of OX40 agonist ivuxolimab in advanced cancers. Profiling relied on immunoSEQ multiplex PCR, and the TCRdb table lists in-frame clones only, not all of them. The sample lists 82,000 or so clones; approximately 85% were seen once. The study's findings and limits: The study found among the lowest clonal expansion in partial responders at 0.1-3.0 mg/kg.

The sequence came from an adult with an advanced solid tumor such as melanoma, head and neck, liver or kidney cancer. The sequenced sample was CD4+ or CD8+ T cells sorted from blood, obtained in a trial of the OX40 agonist ivuxolimab.

CDR3 sequence reads: CASSVELRGAFNEQFF. The DNA of the CDR3 is TGTGCCAGCAGCGTAGAGCTTCGGGGGGCCTTCAATGAGCAGTTCTTC. The chain employs TRBV9 and TRBJ2-1; perhaps TRBD2 as D (7 bases). The CDR3 has 16 residues. V lost 0 bases and J 6 bases, leaving 16 bases between the germline ends. The germline V gene has CDR1 SGDLS and CDR2 YYNGEE.